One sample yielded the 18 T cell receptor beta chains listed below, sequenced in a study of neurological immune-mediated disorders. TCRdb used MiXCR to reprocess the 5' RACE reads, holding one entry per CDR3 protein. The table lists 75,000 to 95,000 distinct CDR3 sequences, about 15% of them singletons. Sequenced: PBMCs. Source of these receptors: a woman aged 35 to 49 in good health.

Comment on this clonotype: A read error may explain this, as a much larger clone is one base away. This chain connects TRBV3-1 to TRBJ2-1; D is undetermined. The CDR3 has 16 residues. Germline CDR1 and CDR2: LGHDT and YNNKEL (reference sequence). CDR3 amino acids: CASSHDRQANYNERFF. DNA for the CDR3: TGTGCCAGCAGCCACGATAGGCAAGCTAACTACAATGAGCGGTTCTTC.

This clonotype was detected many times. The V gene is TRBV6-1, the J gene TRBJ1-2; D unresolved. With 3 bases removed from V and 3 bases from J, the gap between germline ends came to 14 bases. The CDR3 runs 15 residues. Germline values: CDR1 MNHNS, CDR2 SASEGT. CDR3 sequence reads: CASSERRILDYGYTF. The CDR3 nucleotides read TGTGCCAGCAGTGAGCGGCGGATACTAGACTATGGCTACACCTTC.

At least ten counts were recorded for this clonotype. CDR3 loop: CSGGEMNTGELFF. The CDR3 coding sequence is TGCAGCGGGGGGGAGATGAACACCGGGGAGCTGTTTTTT. The chain uses TRBV29-1 and TRBJ2-2; a possible D gene is TRBD2 (6 bases). The CDR3 spans 13 residues. From germline, CDR1 is SQVTM and CDR2 ANQGSEA. The germline V and J ends were trimmed by 7 bases and 1 base, with 10 bases remaining between them.

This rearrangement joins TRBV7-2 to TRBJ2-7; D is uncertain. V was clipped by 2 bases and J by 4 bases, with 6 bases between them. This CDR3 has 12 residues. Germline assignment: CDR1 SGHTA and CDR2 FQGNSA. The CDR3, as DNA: TGTGCCAGCAGCTTATTGAAATACGAGCAGTACTTC. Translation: CASSLLKYEQYF.

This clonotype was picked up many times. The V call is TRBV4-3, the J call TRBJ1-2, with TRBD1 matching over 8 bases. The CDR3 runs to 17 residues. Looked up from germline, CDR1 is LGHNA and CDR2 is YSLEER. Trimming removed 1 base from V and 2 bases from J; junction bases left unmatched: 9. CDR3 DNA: TGCGCCAGCAGCCAAGGGATGAGGACAGGGCTCAACTATGGCTACACCTTC. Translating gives CASSQGMRTGLNYGYTF.

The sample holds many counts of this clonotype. The CDR3 sequence: CASSQDLGQFPHEQYF. The CDR3 DNA reads TGTGCCAGCAGCCAAGATCTGGGGCAGTTTCCCCACGAGCAGTACTTC. The genes are TRBV3-1 and TRBJ2-7; weak D call: TRBD1 (5 bases). Germline V gene lookup returns CDR1 LGHDT and CDR2 YNNKEL (reference sequence). The CDR3 runs 16 residues. Trimming took 0 bases from V and 5 from J, leaving 17 bases between them.

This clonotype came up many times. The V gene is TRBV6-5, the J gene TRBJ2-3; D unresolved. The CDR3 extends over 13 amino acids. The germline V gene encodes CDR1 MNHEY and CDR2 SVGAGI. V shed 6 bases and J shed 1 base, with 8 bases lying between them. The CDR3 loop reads CASSRGRTDTQYF. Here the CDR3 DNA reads TGTGCCAGCAGCCGTGGCCGCACAGATACGCAGTATTTT.

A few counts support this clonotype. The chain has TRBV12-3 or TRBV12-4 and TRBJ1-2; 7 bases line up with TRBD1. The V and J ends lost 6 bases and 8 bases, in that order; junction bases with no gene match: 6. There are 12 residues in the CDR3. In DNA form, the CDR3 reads TGTGCCAGCAGCCTAACAGGGGACGGCTACACCTTC. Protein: CASSLTGDGYTF.

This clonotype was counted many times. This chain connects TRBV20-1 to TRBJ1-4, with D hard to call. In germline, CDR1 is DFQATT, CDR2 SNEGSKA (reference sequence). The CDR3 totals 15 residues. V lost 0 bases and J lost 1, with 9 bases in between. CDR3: CSARDAGITNEKLFF. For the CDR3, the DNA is TGCAGTGCTAGAGACGCCGGGATAACTAATGAAAAACTGTTTTTT.

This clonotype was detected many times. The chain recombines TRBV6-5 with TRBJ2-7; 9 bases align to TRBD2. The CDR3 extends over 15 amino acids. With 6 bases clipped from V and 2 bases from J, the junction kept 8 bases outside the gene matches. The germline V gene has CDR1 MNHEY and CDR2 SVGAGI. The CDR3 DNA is TGTGCCAGCAGATCTCTAGCGGGGTCGCCCTACGAGCAGTACTTC. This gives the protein CASRSLAGSPYEQYF.

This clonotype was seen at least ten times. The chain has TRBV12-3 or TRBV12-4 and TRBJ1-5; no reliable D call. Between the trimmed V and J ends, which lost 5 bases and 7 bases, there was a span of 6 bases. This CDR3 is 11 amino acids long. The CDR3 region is CASSHGQPQHF. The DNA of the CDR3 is TGTGCCAGCAGTCACGGGCAGCCCCAGCATTTT.

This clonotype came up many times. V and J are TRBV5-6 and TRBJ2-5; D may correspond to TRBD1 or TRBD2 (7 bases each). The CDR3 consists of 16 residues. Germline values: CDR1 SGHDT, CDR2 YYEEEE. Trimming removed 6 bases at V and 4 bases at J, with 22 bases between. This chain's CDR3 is CASTTLTRGGLETQYF. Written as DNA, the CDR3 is TGTGCCAGCACCACACTCACCAGGGGGGGCCTAGAGACCCAGTACTTC.

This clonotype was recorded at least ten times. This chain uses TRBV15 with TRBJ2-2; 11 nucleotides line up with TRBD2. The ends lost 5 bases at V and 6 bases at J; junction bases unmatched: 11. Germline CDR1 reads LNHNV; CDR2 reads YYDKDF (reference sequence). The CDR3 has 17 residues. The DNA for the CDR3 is TGTGCCACCAGCGGGGTCGATAGCGGGGGGGCCCCCGGGGAGCTGTTTTTT. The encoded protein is CATSGVDSGGAPGELFF.

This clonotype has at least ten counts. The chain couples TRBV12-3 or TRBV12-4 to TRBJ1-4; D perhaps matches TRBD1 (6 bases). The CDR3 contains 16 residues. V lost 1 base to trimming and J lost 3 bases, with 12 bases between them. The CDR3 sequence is CASSLVSPGANEKLFF. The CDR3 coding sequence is TGTGCCAGCAGTTTAGTGTCCCCAGGGGCTAATGAAAAACTGTTTTTT.

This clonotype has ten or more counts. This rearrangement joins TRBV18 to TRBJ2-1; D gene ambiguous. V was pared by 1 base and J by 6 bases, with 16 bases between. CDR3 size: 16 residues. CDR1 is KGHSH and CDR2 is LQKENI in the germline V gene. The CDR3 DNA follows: TGTGCCAGCTCACCACTGGAAATAGCCCCCTCCAATGAGCAGTTCTTC. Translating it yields CASSPLEIAPSNEQFF.

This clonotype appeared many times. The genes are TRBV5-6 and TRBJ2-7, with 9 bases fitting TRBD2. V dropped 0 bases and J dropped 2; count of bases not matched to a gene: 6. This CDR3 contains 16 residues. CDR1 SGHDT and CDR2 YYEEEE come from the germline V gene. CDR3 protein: CASSLAGASGAYEQYF. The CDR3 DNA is TGTGCCAGCAGCTTGGCCGGGGCTAGCGGGGCCTACGAGCAGTACTTC.

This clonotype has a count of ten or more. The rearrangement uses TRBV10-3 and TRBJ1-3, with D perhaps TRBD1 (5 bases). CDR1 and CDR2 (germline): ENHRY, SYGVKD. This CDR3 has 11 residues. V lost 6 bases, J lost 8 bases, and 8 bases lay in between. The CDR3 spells CAISRGDTIYF. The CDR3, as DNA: TGTGCCATCAGCCGGGGGGACACCATATATTTT.

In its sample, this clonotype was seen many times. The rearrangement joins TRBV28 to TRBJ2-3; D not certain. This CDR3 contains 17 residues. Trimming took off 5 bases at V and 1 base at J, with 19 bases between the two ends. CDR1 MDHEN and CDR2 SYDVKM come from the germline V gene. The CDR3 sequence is CASSPPRSTAGTDTQYF. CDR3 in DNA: TGTGCCAGCAGTCCCCCCAGATCCACAGCCGGCACAGATACGCAGTATTTT.